This T cell receptor (beta chain) is drawn from a study of CD8 T cells in Susac syndrome. The CDR3 sequence is 13 residues long. Trimming pared 4 bases from V and 5 bases from J, leaving 11 bases between. CD8+ and CD4+ T cells taken from blood had their TCR beta sequenced. Through negative isolation, CD4+ and CD8+ T cells were obtained, while TEMRA cells were enriched using FACS. Random hexamers primed reverse transcription of about 0.45 to 1 ug RNA. TCRdb re-derived calls from the immunoSEQ multiplex PCR reads in MiXCR, one entry per CDR3 protein. Among 150,000 to 200,000 distinct CDR3 sequences, more than 90% were seen once, and the ten largest hold approximately 0.09%.

The chain carries TRBV12-3 or TRBV12-4 and TRBJ1-1; D unclear. Material: CD4+ T cells from PBMCs. The receptor comes from a human donor with multiple sclerosis. CDR3 coding DNA: TGTGCCAGCAGTTATGGAATACGGACTGAAGCTTTCTTT. Amino acid sequence: CASSYGIRTEAFF.